This T cell receptor (beta chain) was identified during a study of shared clonotypes between healthy human individuals. Produced via immunoSEQ multiplex PCR; TCRdb's table is partial and in-frame only. The sample lists 110,000 or so clones; 65% to 75% were seen once. CDR1 is SGHNT and CDR2 is YYREEE in the germline V gene (reference sequence). The CDR3 is 14 amino acids. The sequence was collected from a woman younger than 45 in good health. This rearrangement joins TRBV5-4 to TRBJ2-5; 7 nucleotides match TRBD1. Near its end, the DNA agrees better with TRBJ2-7, so the J call may be wrong. The sequenced sample consisted of memory CD8+ T cells sorted from blood. Subset here: CD45RO+ cells pooled with CCR7-negative TemRA cells. In DNA, the CDR3 is TGTGCCAGCAGGCCCGGACAGGATCCCTACGAGCAGTACTTC. This translates into CASRPGQDPYEQYF.